This T cell receptor beta chain was sequenced during a study of metastatic and nonmetastatic thyroid tumors. The overall study: Repertoire comparison spanned blood and tumor or nodule tissue of malignant and benign thyroid patients. Regarding the study as a whole: According to reports, the diversity of TCR beta was significantly higher in malignant thyroid tumors than in benign nodules, and this held in both blood and tumor samples.

The germline V gene encodes CDR1 DFQATT and CDR2 SNEGSKA (reference sequence). The CDR3 consists of 13 residues. V was pared by 0 bases and J by 4 bases, with 9 bases between. Not a single patient had been given any form of treatment at any point before undergoing thyroid surgery. This clone was counted ten times or more. Its target is not known. In the study's own analysis: Across clinicopathological groups, CDR3 differences served as the basis for building a distant-metastasis classifier for papillary thyroid cancer. TCRdb used MiXCR to call clones anew from the PCR reads. In this record, the V and J calls reflect TCRdb's handling and not the investigators' own analysis. Counted here are around 34,000 clones, about 15% occurring once; the ten biggest clones make up around 20%.

Sequenced material: blood. The V gene is TRBV20-1, the J gene TRBJ1-2; D is unclear. The source of this sequence is a male donor with papillary thyroid cancer or a benign thyroid nodule (not recorded which). Some clones in this sample may be carry-over from other donors' samples. Here the CDR3 reads CSAREPATYGYTF. CDR3 in DNA: TGCAGTGCTAGAGAACCGGCGACCTATGGCTACACCTTC.